This TCR beta chain was identified in a study of GPR56 and killer-like receptors on CD4 memory cells (dated by TCRdb to between 2019 and 2020). At the level of the whole study: According to the study's proposal, human CD4+ memory T-cell differentiation and cytokine production potential are marked by the progressive acquisition of KLRB1, KLRG1, GPR56 and then KLRF1. The healthy blood donors were described in the study as age-matched to the liver disease patients, whose median age was roughly 68 years.

Prior to TCRbeta sequencing, five KLR/GPR56-defined CD4+ populations were enriched by fluorescence-activated cell sorting. TCRbeta repertoires of five CD4+ T-cell subsets defined by KLRB1, KLRG1, GPR56 and KLRF1 expression were sequenced to test a linear memory differentiation pathway. TCR-sequenced cells came from peripheral blood of healthy control individuals, reported as five donors in the TCRbeta analysis figure. Heparinized peripheral blood was collected, and every sample was processed within one hour of retrieval. Blood was diluted 1:2 in PBS, and peripheral blood mononuclear cells were then isolated from the diluted blood at room temperature by Biocoll density gradient centrifugation. Before flow sorting, CD4+ T cells were magnetically enriched from freshly isolated PBMCs using anti-CD4 MicroBeads. A BD FACSAria II was used to sort CD4+ T cells enriched from PBMCs of healthy donors according to marker expression. Surface staining used anti-KLRB1 clone 191B8, anti-KLRF1 clone 4A4.D10 and anti-KLRG1 clone REA261 antibodies from Miltenyi Biotec.

Regarding this clonotype: What antigen it recognizes has not been identified.

Overall results and qualifications from the work: Clones dominating late populations 4 and 5 were also found in early populations 1 and 2, which the authors took as evidence for linear differentiation. Overlap of TCR repertoires was observed especially between the late populations 4 and 5, and partly population 3. Rather than full repertoires, only the 100 most expanded clones per population were included in the diversity and similarity analyses. Clonal frequency was low in the marker-negative population and rose progressively along the proposed pathway, while TCRbeta diversity fell correspondingly.

Reading from cysteine to phenylalanine, the CDR3 counts 17 amino acids. No DNA is listed. CDR1 and CDR2, looked up from the germline V gene, are MNHNS and SASEGT. Sequenced on an Illumina HiSeq 2500. Sequencing libraries were built by amplifying the recombined TCRbeta locus with a previously published PCR protocol. The original pipeline was this. Any read whose average quality score fell below 30 was discarded, and IMSEQ was used to process the reads that remained. Each clonotype was defined by Vbeta gene, Jbeta gene and CDR3 amino acid sequence. The Morisita-Horn index, computed on the top 100 expanded clones, was used to measure repertoire overlap between populations. Renyi diversity profiles calculated on the top 100 expanded clones were used to evaluate clonal diversity. TCRdb reprocessed the sequencing reads and holds a single record per CDR3 protein sequence, with no DNA. Here the V and J calls rest on TCRdb's processing, not on the authors' analysis. The table for this sample records 1,000 to 1,300 distinct CDR3 sequences. About 30% of the sample belongs to the ten largest clones.

The TCR originated in a human donor in good health. Here the chain combines TRBV6-1 and TRBJ1-1. Sequencing input: memory CD4+ T cells from blood. CDR3 region: CASSEAIAGGHDTEAFF.